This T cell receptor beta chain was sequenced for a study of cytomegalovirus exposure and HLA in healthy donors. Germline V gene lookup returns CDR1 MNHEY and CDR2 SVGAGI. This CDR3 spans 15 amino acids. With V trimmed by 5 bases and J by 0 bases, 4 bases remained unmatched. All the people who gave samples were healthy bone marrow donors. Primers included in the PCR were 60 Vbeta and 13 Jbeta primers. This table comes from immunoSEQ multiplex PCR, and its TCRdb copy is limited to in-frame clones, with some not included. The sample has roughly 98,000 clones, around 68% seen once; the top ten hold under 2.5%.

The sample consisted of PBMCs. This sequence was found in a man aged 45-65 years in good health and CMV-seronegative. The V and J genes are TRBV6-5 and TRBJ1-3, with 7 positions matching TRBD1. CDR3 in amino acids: CASSKDRSSGNTIYF. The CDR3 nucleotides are TGTGCCAGCAGTAAGGACAGGTCCTCTGGAAACACCATATATTTT.